Below, one T cell receptor (beta chain) is given with its context. The data were produced by immunoSEQ multiplex PCR, yet TCRdb's version contains in-frame clones alone and is incomplete. This table holds around 49,000 clones, 88% found once. Sample time point: peripheral blood 6 weeks after treatment start. These data come from a study of PD-L1 blockade in urothelial cancer. Germline V gives CDR1 MNHEY, CDR2 SMNVEV (reference sequence). V was pared by 4 bases and J by 0 bases, with 19 bases between. The CDR3 runs 17 residues. The sequences come from PBMCs, collected around atezolizumab (anti-PD-L1) treatment. This sequence originates from a man aged 60 to 69 with urothelial cancer. The chain recombines TRBV27 with TRBJ2-7; weak D call: TRBD1 (6 bases). CDR3 bases: TGTGCCAGCAGTTCTCGTGCGGGCAGGGGAATCTCCTACGAGCAGTACTTC. Residues: CASSSRAGRGISYEQYF.